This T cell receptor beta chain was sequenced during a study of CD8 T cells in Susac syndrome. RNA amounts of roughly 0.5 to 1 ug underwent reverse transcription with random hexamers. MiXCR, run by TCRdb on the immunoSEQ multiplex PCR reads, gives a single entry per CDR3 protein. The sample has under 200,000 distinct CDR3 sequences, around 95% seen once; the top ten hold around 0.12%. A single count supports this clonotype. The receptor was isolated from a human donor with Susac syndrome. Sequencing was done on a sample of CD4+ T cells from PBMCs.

DNA for the CDR3: TGCAGCGTTGAAGGTTCCGGGACAGGAAAATTTTCCTACGAGCAGTACGTC. Protein sequence: CSVEGSGTGKFSYEQYV. The V call is TRBV29-1, the J call TRBJ2-7; 8 positions match TRBD1. This CDR3 spans 17 amino acids. Germline CDR1 is SQVTM and CDR2 is ANQGSEA. The V and J ends lost 1 base and 1 base, in that order; junction bases with no gene match: 12.